Following are 6 T cell receptor beta chains from one sample sequenced in a study of blood T cell repertoires in COVID-19. Libraries were prepared by immunoSEQ multiplex PCR; TCRdb keeps only in-frame clonotypes and omits some of them. Among approximately 210,000 clones listed, about nine tenths were seen once. Sequencing was performed on peripheral blood. All receptors come from a man in his forties or fifties with COVID-19, enrolled during active disease.

This clone has only one observation. In DNA, the CDR3 is TGTGCCACCAGTGACGCAGGGCTGGATGAGCAGTTCTTC. Protein: CATSDAGLDEQFF. The chain carries TRBV24-1 and TRBJ2-1; TRBD1 is a possible D gene (5 bases). Deletions cut 4 bases from V and 8 bases from J, with 11 bases between. This CDR3 contains 13 residues. CDR1 is KGHDR and CDR2 is SFDVKD in the germline V gene.

The rearrangement uses TRBV10-2 and TRBJ1-5; D gene ambiguous. The length of the CDR3 is 13 residues. The ends were cut back, 4 bases at V and 0 bases at J, with 4 bases in the middle. From germline, CDR1 is WSHSY and CDR2 SAAADI. Here the CDR3 reads CASSANSNQPQHF. Here the CDR3 DNA reads TGCGCCAGCAGTGCTAATAGCAATCAGCCCCAGCATTTT.

As regards this clone: Different DNA sequences within this sample yield the same CDR3. The V call is TRBV5-5, the J call TRBJ2-7; the match to TRBD1 covers 10 bases. Germline V lookup: CDR1 SGHKS, CDR2 YYEKEE (reference sequence). The V and J ends lost 4 bases and 4 bases, in that order; junction bases with no gene match: 8. This CDR3 region has 15 residues. CDR3 coding DNA: TGTGCCAGCAGCCCTACCGGGACAGGGGTTTACGAGCAGTACTTC. Translated: CASSPTGTGVYEQYF.

The V call is TRBV5-1, the J call TRBJ2-2; 11 nucleotides align to TRBD1. J was trimmed by 0 bases and V by 6 bases; bases with no gene match: 10. Per germline, CDR1 SGHRS and CDR2 YFSETQ. The CDR3 is 18 residues long. The CDR3 nucleotides are TGCGCCAGCACTCACTCACGGGGACAGGGGGCGAACACCGGGGAGCTGTTTTTT. It codes for CASTHSRGQGANTGELFF.

This chain links TRBV5-6 with TRBJ2-3, with TRBD1 identical over 9 bases. V lost 2 bases to trimming and J lost 5 bases; unmatched junction nucleotides: 6. CDR3 length: 15 amino acids. CDR1 SGHDT and CDR2 YYEEEE come from the germline V gene. The CDR3, as DNA: TGTGCCAGCAGCTTAGGACAGGGGCACAGAGATACGCAGTATTTT. Translated: CASSLGQGHRDTQYF.

This clone showed up just once. The chain employs TRBV6-5 and TRBJ1-6, with a possible D match to TRBD1 (5 bases). The V gene's germline CDR1 is MNHEY and CDR2 SVGAGI. The V and J ends lost 5 bases and 4 bases respectively, with 12 bases between them. CDR3 length equals 15 residues. The CDR3 spells CASSPQGWYNSPLHF. The CDR3 coding sequence is TGTGCCAGCAGTCCCCAGGGCTGGTATAATTCACCCCTCCACTTT.